These T cell receptor beta chains were read from a single sample in a study of Graves' ophthalmopathy and Graves' hyperthyroidism. TCRdb processed the multiplex PCR reads anew with MiXCR; each CDR3 protein has one entry. The table shows 350,000 to 450,000 distinct CDR3 sequences, with around 21% occurring only once. The source material was peripheral blood. These receptors all come from a woman between 18 and 29 years old with stable Graves' hyperthyroidism. Each CDR3 is given with its conserved first and last residue. D genes are given only for firm matches. Only part of the rows carry a size: once, few, many, or a class if the clone is expanded.

TRBD1	TRBV7-8	TRBJ2-2	NA	CASSPWTGSDTGELFF	TGTGCCAGCAGCCCCTGGACAGGTAGTGACACCGGGGAGCTGTTTTTT
TRBD2	TRBV12-3/TRBV12-4	TRBJ2-5	many	CASSFLAGNQETQYF	TGTGCCAGCAGTTTCCTAGCGGGAAACCAAGAGACCCAGTACTTC
TRBD1	TRBV28	TRBJ2-7	NA	CASNKDRAEQYF	TGTGCCAGCAACAAGGACAGGGCCGAGCAGTACTTC
NA	TRBV12-3/TRBV12-4	TRBJ2-7	NA	CASSVTNEQYF	TGTGCCAGCAGTGTAACCAACGAGCAGTACTTC
NA	TRBV6-1	TRBJ2-5	NA	CAGHQDLKETQYF	TGTGCCGGCCACCAGGACTTAAAAGAGACCCAGTACTTC
TRBD2	TRBV20-1	TRBJ2-2	many	CSARPQGISGSSVTGELFF	TGCAGTGCTAGACCCCAAGGGATTAGCGGGAGTTCGGTCACCGGGGAGCTGTTTTTT
TRBD1	TRBV12-5	TRBJ2-2	NA	CASGQDRVSIGELFF	TGTGCTAGTGGCCAGGACAGGGTATCCATCGGGGAGCTGTTTTTT
TRBD1	TRBV28	TRBJ2-7	many	CASGGQGYEQYF	TGTGCCAGCGGAGGACAGGGCTACGAGCAGTACTTC
TRBD1	TRBV3-1	TRBJ2-5	few	CASSQAGTGDKKTQYF	TGTGCCAGCAGCCAAGCCGGGACAGGGGATAAAAAGACCCAGTACTTC
NA	TRBV30	TRBJ1-3	many	CAWSPQSNSGNTIYF	TGTGCCTGGAGCCCACAGTCCAACTCTGGAAACACCATATATTTT
TRBD2	TRBV7-9	TRBJ2-5	many	CASRPRGGLAGAETQYF	TGTGCCAGCAGACCGAGGGGGGGACTAGCGGGAGCTGAGACCCAGTACTTC
NA	TRBV24-1	TRBJ2-5	many	CATASGLPKETQYF	TGTGCCACCGCCTCGGGACTGCCTAAAGAGACCCAGTACTTC
TRBD1	TRBV28	TRBJ2-5	NA	CASRTGTDFGETQYF	TGTGCCAGCAGGACCGGGACAGATTTTGGGGAGACCCAGTACTTC
NA	TRBV5-1	TRBJ1-2	many	CASSPINGAGGYTF	TGCGCCAGCAGCCCTATCAACGGGGCGGGTGGCTACACCTTC
NA	TRBV5-5	TRBJ2-5	NA	CASSLEGTAQETQYF	TGTGCCAGCAGCTTGGAGGGCACCGCCCAAGAGACCCAGTACTTC
NA	TRBV20-1	TRBJ2-7	NA	CSAHDSYEQYF	TGCAGTGCTCACGATTCCTACGAGCAGTACTTC
NA	TRBV6-1	TRBJ1-1	many	CASSSPNTEAFF	TGTGCCAGCAGTAGCCCCAACACTGAAGCTTTCTTT
TRBD2	TRBV10-3	TRBJ2-2	many	CAISESTSGVSGELFF	TGTGCCATCAGTGAGTCCACTAGCGGGGTATCCGGGGAGCTGTTTTTT
NA	TRBV25-1	TRBJ2-5	many	CASSGRDGKYQETQYF	TGTGCCAGCAGTGGCCGGGACGGAAAGTACCAAGAGACCCAGTACTTC
TRBD1	TRBV2	TRBJ1-1	many	CASSPQGVNTEAFF	TGTGCCAGCAGTCCACAGGGGGTGAACACTGAAGCTTTCTTT
NA	TRBV6-1	TRBJ2-2	many	CASAPGASTGELFF	TGTGCCAGCGCCCCGGGGGCATCCACCGGGGAGCTGTTTTTT
TRBD2	TRBV20-1	TRBJ2-7	many	CSARDPWTSGRALYEQYF	TGCAGTGCTAGAGATCCTTGGACTAGCGGGAGGGCCCTGTACGAGCAGTACTTC
NA	TRBV20-1	TRBJ1-2	many	CSARDWGRQGGLYGYTF	TGCAGTGCTAGAGATTGGGGGCGGCAGGGCGGCTTATATGGCTACACCTTC
NA	TRBV15	TRBJ1-2	many	CATSRDRARGDYTF	TGTGCCACCAGCAGAGATAGGGCACGGGGAGACTACACCTTC
TRBD2	TRBV7-8	TRBJ2-7	NA	CASSLAGSGGKQYF	TGTGCCAGCAGCTTAGCAGGTAGCGGGGGGAAGCAGTACTTC
NA	TRBV28	TRBJ2-2	many	CATSLATGELFF	TGTGCCACAAGCTTGGCCACCGGGGAGCTGTTTTTT
NA	TRBV7-2	TRBJ2-7	NA	CASTLGPLSYEQYF	TGTGCCAGCACCCTGGGTCCACTCTCCTACGAGCAGTACTTC
NA	TRBV20-1	TRBJ1-3	many	CSARREGGGPGNTIYF	TGCAGTGCTAGACGGGAGGGCGGGGGACCTGGAAACACCATATATTTT
TRBD2	TRBV28	TRBJ2-7	many	CASSSSSSGGLYEQYF	TGTGCCAGCAGTTCCTCCTCTAGCGGGGGGCTTTACGAGCAGTACTTC
NA	TRBV28	TRBJ2-7	NA	CASSLSEFRYEQYF	TGTGCCAGCAGTTTATCGGAGTTTCGGTACGAGCAGTACTTC
TRBD1	TRBV18	TRBJ2-7	many	CASSPPGQGNYEQYF	TGTGCCAGCTCACCACCGGGACAGGGAAACTACGAGCAGTACTTC
TRBD1	TRBV12-3/TRBV12-4	TRBJ1-5	NA	CASSLGDRYQPQHF	TGTGCCAGCAGTTTAGGGGACAGATATCAGCCCCAGCATTTT
TRBD2	TRBV19	TRBJ2-5	NA	CASSPRVAGVLETQYF	TGTGCCAGTAGTCCCCGGGTAGCGGGAGTTTTGGAGACCCAGTACTTC
NA	TRBV29-1	TRBJ1-5	few	CSVAPSPNQPQHF	TGCAGCGTTGCGCCTTCCCCCAATCAGCCCCAGCATTTT
NA	TRBV20-1	TRBJ1-1	many	CSARKQEGGTEAFF	TGCAGTGCTAGAAAACAGGAAGGTGGCACTGAAGCTTTCTTT
NA	TRBV12-3/TRBV12-4	TRBJ1-2	NA	CASRAEGLVLSYTF	TGTGCCAGCAGGGCCGAAGGTCTGGTTTTGAGTTACACCTTC
NA	TRBV6-1	TRBJ1-2	NA	CASSKTTGSGSYGYTF	TGTGCCAGCAGTAAAACCACAGGCAGTGGGTCCTATGGCTACACCTTC
NA	TRBV12-3/TRBV12-4	TRBJ2-2	many	CASSKWTGELFF	TGTGCCAGCAGTAAGTGGACCGGGGAGCTGTTTTTT
TRBD1	TRBV28	TRBJ1-5	many	CASNVFAPVGTDSNQPQHF	TGTGCCAGCAACGTTTTTGCTCCAGTAGGGACAGATAGCAATCAGCCCCAGCATTTT
NA	TRBV27	TRBJ1-5	many	CASSFRGGGLSNQPQHF	TGTGCCAGCAGTTTTCGGGGTGGAGGGCTAAGCAATCAGCCCCAGCATTTT
NA	TRBV7-2	TRBJ2-7	many	CASSPSGTYYEQYF	TGTGCCAGCAGCCCATCCGGGACCTACTACGAGCAGTACTTC
TRBD2	TRBV28	TRBJ2-7	NA	CASLNERGAYEQYF	TGTGCCAGCCTAAATGAGCGGGGAGCCTACGAGCAGTACTTC
TRBD1	TRBV6-5	TRBJ1-2	many	CASRLRGNYGYTF	TGTGCCAGCAGACTCAGGGGGAACTATGGCTACACCTTC
NA	TRBV27	TRBJ1-2	many	CASSSMDRANYGYTF	TGTGCCAGCAGTTCCATGGACAGAGCTAACTATGGCTACACCTTC